Following are 14 T cell receptor beta chains from one sample sequenced in a study of beta chain features in type 1 diabetes. Findings and limits, study-wide: All four CD4+ subsets from Type 1 diabetes patients carried moderately but significantly shorter TCRB CDR3s.

The study reverse transcribed the entire isolated RNA, so it sequenced expressed TCRB transcripts. Measured with immunoSEQ multiplex PCR; TCRdb has only the in-frame clones, and not every one. The sample holds around 26,000 clones; around 68% are singletons and the top ten take around 1.1%. Their specific antigens are unknown. Sequencing was carried out using stem cell memory CD4+ T cells from blood. These receptors all stem from a woman aged 40-49 years with type 1 diabetes.

The V and J genes are TRBV9 and TRBJ1-5, with D tentatively TRBD1 (5 bases). Germline V gives CDR1 SGDLS, CDR2 YYNGEE. CDR3 length equals 15 residues. Trimming cost V 0 bases and J 4 bases, with 11 bases left between them. The chain's CDR3 is CASSVEAAGNQPQHF. As DNA, the CDR3 is TGTGCCAGCAGCGTAGAGGCGGCAGGGAATCAGCCCCAGCATTTT.

The rearrangement joins TRBV30 to TRBJ2-1; TRBD2 matches at 15 bases. CDR3 length equals 19 residues. From germline, CDR1 is GTSNPN and CDR2 SVGIG (reference sequence). J was trimmed by 3 bases and V by 2 bases; bases with no gene match: 11. CDR3 protein: CAWSYPGLAGGGFYNEQFF. CDR3 sequence (DNA): TGTGCCTGGAGTTACCCGGGACTAGCGGGGGGTGGTTTCTACAATGAGCAGTTCTTC.

The V gene is TRBV4-2, the J gene TRBJ2-7; 8 bases line up with TRBD1. The trim removed 7 bases at V and 4 bases at J, leaving 9 bases unmatched. The CDR3 consists of 14 residues. The germline V gene encodes CDR1 LGHNA and CDR2 YNFKEQ. The CDR3 is CASNSDRGKYEQYF. Written as DNA, the CDR3 is TGTGCCAGCAACTCCGACAGGGGTAAATACGAGCAGTACTTC.

This chain joins TRBV5-1 and TRBJ2-3; 13 bases fit TRBD2. Looked up from germline, CDR1 is SGHRS and CDR2 is YFSETQ. The CDR3 is 16 residues long. V trimming: 5 bases; J trimming: 3 bases; junction bases outside the gene matches: 6. The CDR3 DNA sequence: TGCGCCAGCAGTCCTTCGACTAGCGGGAGGACAGATACGCAGTATTTT. This translates into CASSPSTSGRTDTQYF. Combining the CDR3 with reference TRBV5-1 and TRBJ2-3 gives the whole variable domain KAGVTQTPRYLIKTRGQQVTLSCSPISGHRSVSWYQQTPGQGLQFLFEYFSETQRNKGNFPGRFSGRQFSNSRSEMNVSTLELGDSALYLCASSPSTSGRTDTQYFGPGTRLTVL.

The rearrangement links TRBV5-1 to TRBJ2-4; TRBD2 matches 9 bases. Germline CDR1 and CDR2: SGHRS and YFSETQ. V shed 0 bases and J 2 bases; nucleotides not matched to a gene: 3. The CDR3 length is 16 residues. The CDR3 DNA reads as TGCGCCAGCAGCTTGGATAGCGGGAGTACCAAAAACATTCAGTACTTC. Translation gives CASSLDSGSTKNIQYF.

The chain carries TRBV10-3 and TRBJ1-5; no reliable D call. V dropped 2 bases and J dropped 4 bases, with 6 bases sitting between them. The CDR3 contains 13 residues. Looked up from germline, CDR1 is ENHRY and CDR2 is SYGVKD. The CDR3 DNA sequence: TGTGCCATCAGTGAGGGGGAGAATCAGCCCCAGCATTTT. Translation gives CAISEGENQPQHF.

The rearrangement uses TRBV6-1 and TRBJ1-5; D is unresolved. This CDR3 is built from 12 residues. The germline V and J ends were trimmed by 10 bases and 7 bases, with 14 bases remaining between them. Germline V gives CDR1 MNHNS, CDR2 SASEGT. The CDR3 is CATTPGLQPQHF. The CDR3 region has the DNA TGTGCCACCACCCCGGGTTTGCAGCCCCAGCATTTT.

The chain recombines TRBV6-6 with TRBJ1-6, with TRBD1 identical over 9 bases. V shed 6 bases, J shed 0 bases, and the junction held 3 bases outside the gene matches. Germline CDR1 MNHNY, CDR2 SVGAGI (reference sequence). The CDR3 has 16 residues. The CDR3 spells CASRDRGSSYNSPLHF. DNA for the CDR3: TGTGCCAGCAGGGACAGGGGTTCCTCCTATAATTCACCCCTCCACTTT.

The V and J genes are TRBV30 and TRBJ1-1; D is possibly TRBD1 (6 bases). The CDR3 extends over 11 amino acids. In germline, CDR1 is GTSNPN, CDR2 SVGIG (reference sequence). The germline V and J ends were trimmed by 4 bases and 8 bases, with 11 bases remaining between them. Here the CDR3 DNA reads TGTGCCTGGACCGGGACATTGGAAGCTTTCTTT. Its protein is CAWTGTLEAFF.

In this sample, this clone turned up once. The V call is TRBV14, the J call TRBJ1-5; D is uncertain. With 0 bases removed from V and 7 bases from J, the gap between germline ends came to 7 bases. CDR1 and CDR2 from the germline V gene are SGHDN and FVKESK. The CDR3 is 13 residues long. This chain's CDR3 is CASSQDLRQPQHF. The CDR3 DNA is TGTGCCAGCAGCCAAGATTTGAGACAGCCCCAGCATTTT.

The chain uses TRBV6-5 and TRBJ1-1; D call uncertain. V was cut by 0 bases and J by 1 base, with 6 bases left in between. Germline V gene sequence: CDR1 MNHEY, CDR2 SVGAGI. The CDR3 consists of 14 residues. CDR3 amino acids: CASSYSIQNTEAFF. CDR3 nucleotide sequence: TGTGCCAGCAGTTACTCGATACAGAACACTGAAGCTTTCTTT.

The CDR3, as DNA: TGTGCCAGCAGCTTATGGGCCAGCCAGGCCAACGTCCTGACTTTC. This sequence encodes CASSLWASQANVLTF. The chain recombines TRBV7-3 with TRBJ2-6; D gene uncertain. Looked up from germline, CDR1 is SGHTA and CDR2 is FQGTGA. The CDR3 spans 15 residues. Trimming took off 2 bases at V and 6 bases at J, with 11 bases between the two ends.

This chain connects TRBV25-1 to TRBJ1-2; D is undetermined. CDR3 length: 12 amino acids. V was clipped by 6 bases and J by 8 bases, with 13 bases between them. Germline V lookup: CDR1 MGHDK, CDR2 SYGVNS. Written as DNA, the CDR3 is TGTGCCAGCAGGGACTCACTTGGGGGCTACACCTTC. This codes for CASRDSLGGYTF.

As regards this clone: A junction boundary mismatches the germline segment, possibly from a read error. The chain is built from TRBV28 and TRBJ2-7, with TRBD2 as a possible D gene (5 bases). The germline gives CDR1 MDHEN, CDR2 SYDVKM. This CDR3 has 12 amino acids. This CDR3 is CASSPLGRSVFF. In DNA, the CDR3 is TGTGCCAGCAGCCCCCTGGGGAGAAGTGTTTTCTTC.